This T cell receptor (beta chain) was sequenced for a study of shared T cell receptors in the human thymus. J gave up 0 bases and V 5 bases, and 4 bases lay outside the gene matches. Germline CDR1 is MDHEN and CDR2 is SYDVKM. The CDR3 contains 15 residues. TCRdb's table, derived via immunoSEQ multiplex PCR, lists solely in-frame clones and lacks some. Here the sample spans fewer than 700,000 clones, roughly 90% being singletons. This sample was shared with a second study, whose subject was human thymus T cells. That report notes: Infants, healthy and Finnish, who were having corrective surgery for congenital heart defects served as donors. Related research reported highly overlapping thymic repertoires among unrelated individuals.

This sequence was found in a boy under two years old with a congenital heart defect. The chain uses TRBV28 and TRBJ2-3, with 8 bases that match TRBD1. The material sequenced was thymocytes. The CDR3 here is CASSPTGVSTDTQYF. The CDR3, as DNA: TGTGCCAGCAGTCCGACAGGGGTCAGCACAGATACGCAGTATTTT.